This TCR beta chain was recovered during a study of CD8 T cells in ankylosing spondylitis. For TCR beta, libraries came from quantitative 5'-RACE with molecular barcodes. Using its own MiXCR run on the 5' RACE reads, TCRdb lists one record per CDR3 protein. The sample holds about 130,000 distinct CDR3 sequences; just under 7.5% are singletons and the top ten take over 10%. In this sample, this clonotype turned up many times. The V end lost 4 bases, the J end lost 3 bases, and 9 bases lay between the germline ends. Germline V lookup: CDR1 MNHEY, CDR2 SVGEGT. There are 13 residues in the CDR3. This TCR derives from a female donor with ankylosing spondylitis or in good health (not recorded which). What was sequenced was blood, either unsorted or a sorted T cell fraction (not recorded which). The V gene is TRBV6-2 or TRBV6-3, the J gene TRBJ1-2, with D unresolved. The CDR3 sequence is CASSSKEHYGYTF. For the CDR3, the DNA is TGTGCCAGCAGTTCGAAGGAGCACTATGGCTACACCTTC.